This is a list of T cell receptor beta chains from one sample in a study of T cell responses to AZD1222 COVID-19 vaccine. Clones were read by immunoSEQ multiplex PCR, and TCRdb kept only the in-frame ones, dropping some. The sample includes 100,000 to 120,000 clones, roughly 92% of them seen just once. This specimen consisted of peripheral blood, obtained 28 days after the second AZD1222 dose. These TCRs come from an adult who received the AZD1222 COVID-19 vaccine. The CDR3 runs from the conserved cysteine through the conserved F or W. Each record gives: V gene, D gene, clone size, J gene, CDR3 protein, CDR3 DNA. D genes are given only for firm matches. Not all rows give a size; the values are once, few, many and, for expanded clones, a class.

TRBV19	TRBD1	NA	TRBJ2-2	CASSTRTGGAPGELFF	TGTGCCAGTAGTACCCGGACAGGGGGCGCCCCCGGGGAGCTGTTTTTT
TRBV10-3	NA	NA	TRBJ2-7	CAITDRNPSYEQYF	TGTGCCATCACTGACAGGAACCCCTCCTACGAGCAGTACTTC
TRBV10-3	TRBD2	NA	TRBJ2-3	CAISESPSGGGTDTQYF	TGTGCCATCAGTGAGTCACCGAGCGGGGGGGGCACAGATACGCAGTATTTT
TRBV5-1	NA	NA	TRBJ1-4	CASSLVSKPFF	TGCGCCAGCAGCTTGGTTTCAAAGCCGTTTTTT
TRBV3-1/TRBV3-2	NA	NA	TRBJ1-6	CASREYFGANSPLHF	TGTGCCAGCAGGGAATATTTTGGTGCTAATTCACCCCTCCACTTT
TRBV11-2	NA	once	TRBJ1-5	CASSLDRNQPQHF	TGTGCCAGCAGCTTAGACCGGAATCAGCCCCAGCATTTT
TRBV19	NA	NA	TRBJ1-1	CASSRHSTGMNTEAFF	TGTGCCAGTAGTCGCCATTCCACAGGGATGAACACTGAAGCTTTCTTT
TRBV5-4	NA	NA	TRBJ2-3	CASSLPGPTDTQYF	TGTGCCAGCTCGCTGCCGGGACCCACAGATACGCAGTATTTT
TRBV11-2	TRBD2	NA	TRBJ2-1	CASSLTRLAGGARGNEQFF	TGTGCCAGCAGTTTAACCCGACTAGCGGGGGGGGCCCGGGGCAATGAGCAGTTCTTC
TRBV7-2	TRBD1	NA	TRBJ1-2	CASSLGNRGPDGYTF	TGTGCCAGCAGCTTGGGGAACAGGGGGCCAGATGGCTACACCTTC
TRBV7-2	NA	NA	TRBJ1-5	CASSLSGNQPQHF	TGTGCCAGCAGCTTATCAGGCAATCAGCCCCAGCATTTT
TRBV7-3	NA	NA	TRBJ1-2	CASSSQGMDGYTF	TGTGCCAGCAGTTCACAGGGAATGGATGGCTACACCTTC
TRBV4-2	TRBD1	NA	TRBJ1-2	CASSQFSGQTYGYTF	TGTGCCAGCAGCCAATTCTCGGGACAGACCTATGGCTACACCTTC
TRBV7-2	TRBD2	few	TRBJ2-1	CASSLEVSGAQVF	TGTGCCAGCAGCTTAGAGGTTAGCGGGGCCCAGGTCTTC
TRBV28	NA	few	TRBJ1-5	CASSLYRANQPQHF	TGTGCCAGCAGTTTATACAGGGCCAATCAGCCCCAGCATTTT
TRBV5-1	NA	NA	TRBJ1-3	CASSLGHTGSGNTIYF	TGCGCCAGCAGCTTGGGGCACACTGGATCTGGAAACACCATATATTTT
TRBV5-6	NA	NA	TRBJ1-5	CASSLGWNQPQHF	TGTGCCAGCAGCTTGGGGTGGAATCAGCCCCAGCATTTT
TRBV6-1	NA	NA	TRBJ1-5	CASSDNPGGRDQPQHF	TGTGCCAGCAGTGACAACCCGGGGGGCCGCGATCAGCCCCAGCATTTT
TRBV29-1	NA	NA	TRBJ2-5	CSVGLGAVETQYF	TGCAGCGTTGGCCTGGGGGCTGTTGAGACCCAGTACTTC
TRBV6-5	NA	NA	TRBJ1-5	CASKSSLDGNQPQHF	TGTGCCAGCAAGTCCAGTCTTGACGGCAATCAGCCCCAGCATTTT
TRBV11-2	TRBD2	NA	TRBJ2-2	CASAPGTSFFYTGELFF	TGTGCCAGTGCTCCCGGGACTAGCTTCTTTTACACCGGGGAGCTGTTTTTT
TRBV6-6	NA	NA	TRBJ1-4	CASSYSKWDIKEKLFF	TGTGCCAGCAGTTACTCGAAGTGGGACATAAAAGAAAAACTGTTTTTT
TRBV7-2	NA	NA	TRBJ1-2	CASSWTLDGGYTF	TGTGCCAGCAGCTGGACCTTGGATGGTGGCTACACCTTC
TRBV7-2	TRBD1	NA	TRBJ2-2	CASIEQGAITGELFF	TGTGCCAGCATAGAACAGGGGGCGATCACCGGGGAGCTGTTTTTT
TRBV19	NA	NA	TRBJ2-5	CASKIYPRDPSETQYF	TGTGCCAGTAAGATCTACCCTCGGGACCCTTCAGAGACCCAGTACTTC
TRBV6-5	NA	NA	TRBJ2-7	CASSYPQGGIYEQYF	TGTGCCAGCAGTTACCCCCAAGGGGGGATCTACGAGCAGTACTTC
TRBV6-4	NA	NA	TRBJ1-4	CASSPGEGEKLFF	TGTGCCAGCAGCCCTGGGGAAGGGGAAAAACTGTTTTTT
TRBV6-2/TRBV6-3	TRBD2	once	TRBJ2-2	CASSYSQRGVGELFF	TGTGCCAGCAGTTACTCGCAGCGGGGGGTAGGGGAGCTGTTTTTT
TRBV6-2/TRBV6-3	TRBD1	NA	TRBJ2-7	CASSMDRGGRQYF	TGTGCCAGCAGCATGGACAGGGGGGGCCGGCAGTACTTC
TRBV10-3	NA	NA	TRBJ2-3	CAIGQPPDTQYF	TGTGCCATCGGTCAGCCCCCAGATACGCAGTATTTT
TRBV19	NA	NA	TRBJ1-2	CASSIRGDYGYTF	TGTGCCAGTAGTATAAGGGGCGACTATGGCTACACCTTC
TRBV12-1	NA	NA	TRBJ1-5	CASSFWGWEVNQPQHF	TGTGCCAGCAGCTTTTGGGGTTGGGAAGTCAATCAGCCCCAGCATTTT
TRBV7-2	NA	NA	TRBJ1-5	CASSPTGNQPQHF	TGTGCCAGCAGTCCCACCGGCAATCAGCCCCAGCATTTT
TRBV6-1	NA	NA	TRBJ2-2	CASSEASQSTNTGELFF	TGTGCCAGCAGTGAAGCCTCCCAATCCACGAACACCGGGGAGCTGTTTTTT
TRBV5-5	NA	NA	TRBJ2-5	CASSLAGETQYF	TGTGCCAGCAGCTTGGCGGGAGAGACCCAGTACTTC
TRBV19	TRBD1	once	TRBJ2-2	CASSIDPAGGFGELFF	TGTGCCAGTAGTATAGACCCGGCAGGGGGCTTCGGGGAGCTGTTTTTT
TRBV7-3	TRBD1	few	TRBJ1-6	CASSEGAAYNSPLHF	TGTGCCAGCAGCGAGGGGGCGGCTTATAATTCACCCCTCCACTTT
TRBV10-3	TRBD1	once	TRBJ2-7	CAISGTGGSYEQYF	TGTGCCATCAGTGGGACAGGGGGCTCCTACGAGCAGTACTTC
TRBV7-2	NA	NA	TRBJ1-1	CASSLDEEGRNTEAFF	TGTGCCAGCAGCTTAGATGAGGAAGGCAGGAACACTGAAGCTTTCTTT
TRBV19	NA	NA	TRBJ1-4	CASSISGSLWEKLFF	TGTGCCAGTAGTATCTCGGGGAGTTTATGGGAAAAACTGTTTTTT
TRBV28	NA	NA	TRBJ2-7	CASSPTQGYYEQYF	TGTGCCAGCAGCCCAACACAGGGCTACTACGAGCAGTACTTC
TRBV6-5	NA	NA	TRBJ2-5	CASSYGVQETQYF	TGTGCCAGCAGTTACGGGGTCCAAGAGACCCAGTACTTC
TRBV12-3/TRBV12-4	NA	NA	TRBJ2-7	CASSGVSGVQYF	TGTGCCAGCAGTGGTGTATCAGGGGTCCAGTACTTC
TRBV5-4	NA	NA	TRBJ2-3	CASSSGTSRDTQYF	TGTGCCAGCAGCTCCGGGACGTCGAGAGATACGCAGTATTTT
TRBV7-8	NA	NA	TRBJ2-3	CASSLAGTPPGTDTQYF	TGTGCCAGCAGCTTAGCGGGCACACCTCCCGGCACAGATACGCAGTATTTT
TRBV10-2	NA	once	TRBJ2-7	CASTDTGSFNYEQYF	TGCGCCAGCACAGACACGGGATCCTTCAACTACGAGCAGTACTTC
TRBV12-3/TRBV12-4	NA	NA	TRBJ2-1	CASGPIGEQFF	TGTGCCAGCGGCCCAATCGGTGAGCAGTTCTTC
TRBV18	NA	NA	TRBJ1-4	CASSPRGLEEKLFF	TGTGCCAGCTCACCACGGGGGCTGGAGGAAAAACTGTTTTTT
TRBV6-2/TRBV6-3	NA	NA	TRBJ2-1	CASTPRARSYNEQFF	TGTGCCAGCACCCCCCGGGCTAGGTCCTACAATGAGCAGTTCTTC
TRBV2	NA	NA	TRBJ1-1	CASSALVEAFF	TGTGCCAGCAGTGCCTTGGTTGAAGCTTTCTTT
TRBV15	TRBD1	NA	TRBJ1-2	CATSRDRAGGGYGYTF	TGTGCCACCAGCAGAGATCGGGCAGGGGGCGGCTATGGCTACACCTTC
TRBV4-3	NA	NA	TRBJ2-7	CASSRNWGESYEQYF	TGCGCCAGCAGCCGGAACTGGGGGGAATCCTACGAGCAGTACTTC
TRBV7-2	TRBD1	NA	TRBJ1-2	CASSLAGGGSYGYTF	TGTGCCAGCAGCTTAGCAGGGGGCGGAAGCTATGGCTACACCTTC
TRBV10-2	TRBD2	NA	TRBJ2-7	CASRPQGAGGTYEQYF	TGCGCCAGCAGACCGCAGGGAGCGGGGGGCACCTACGAGCAGTACTTC
TRBV28	NA	NA	TRBJ1-6	CASSLWRREGLPLHF	TGTGCCAGCAGTTTATGGCGGCGCGAGGGGTTACCCCTCCACTTT